This paragraph covers one T cell receptor beta chain sequence. Its antigen is not known. The CDR3 covers 16 residues. The germline gives CDR1 MDHEN, CDR2 SYDVKM. Extraction of total RNA produced a minimum of 5 micrograms from each sample. This entry comes from a study of blood T cells in healthy people across ages. Findings and caveats of the study: More naive CD4+ cells and higher diversity marked long-lived donors relative to aged donors. It was found that TCR beta diversity correlated strongly with the percentage of naive T cells. Investigators treated diversity estimates from one million T cells as underestimates.

A second PCR of about 6 to 12 cycles used a sample-barcoded 5' primer and a J-beta primer mix. One entry per CDR3 protein, called by TCRdb with MiXCR from the 5' RACE reads. The sample has some 920,000 distinct CDR3 sequences; about 51% are singletons. This sequence joins TRBV28 and TRBJ2-1; D is undetermined. The assigned J gene may be wrong: the sequence end matches TRBJ2-7 better. This TCR came from a woman aged 60-75 years in good health. The sequenced sample consisted of blood. As DNA, the CDR3 is TGTGCCAGCAGTACAGTTGTCAGACAACCCTACAATGAGCAGTACTTC. Translating it yields CASSTVVRQPYNEQYF.